This T cell receptor (beta chain) was recorded in a study of response to subunit inactivated influenza vaccine. Overall study results and limits: The study's authors posited that every seasonal influenza vaccination enlists few new T cells.

TCRdb reprocessed the RT-PCR reads with MiXCR, giving one entry per CDR3 protein. This table holds over 750,000 distinct CDR3 sequences, approximately 22% found once. About this clonotype: As yet, its antigen is unknown.

Deletions cut 5 bases from V and 7 bases from J, with 12 bases between. The CDR3 is made up of 13 amino acids. From germline, CDR1 is SGHAT and CDR2 FQNNGV. The sample in question was PBMCs from blood, obtained more than 4 days after vaccination. This TCR derives from a man aged 50-59 years who received an inactivated influenza vaccine. V and J are TRBV11-2 and TRBJ2-1; D unresolved. The CDR3 nucleotides are TGTGCCAGCAGCCCACCAAACAGTAATGAGCAGTTCTTC. It yields the protein CASSPPNSNEQFF. Full variable domain (outside the CDR3, taken from reference TRBV11-2 and TRBJ2-1): EAGVAQSPRYKIIEKRQSVAFWCNPISGHATLYWYQQILGQGPKLLIQFQNNGVVDDSQLPKDRFSAERLKGVDSTLKIQPAKLEDSAVYLCASSPPNSNEQFFGPGTRLTVL.